This T cell receptor (beta chain) was retrieved from a study of tumor-infiltrating lymphocytes in primary liver carcinoma. About the study: Patients were both men and women, whose ages ran from 30 to 69 years. Productive TCRbeta read yields ran from roughly 3.6 to 7.1 million per sample and were similar between tissues. Study findings and constraints: The top-250-clone fraction was significantly higher in tumors than in blood (p = 0.039).

From germline, CDR1 is SGHDN and CDR2 FVKESK. Trimming took 2 bases from V and 4 from J, leaving 15 bases between them. The CDR3 has 16 residues. Total RNA (roughly 540 ng) served as template for TCR beta cDNA synthesis primed by a constant-region primer. ARM-PCR, slightly modified, supplied the TCR beta libraries through three nested multiplex PCR rounds. Forward primers for TRBV1-TRBV30 and a C-beta reverse primer served the first two PCR rounds, at 10 cycles each. TCRdb fed the multiplex PCR reads into MiXCR, producing one record per CDR3 protein. The sample has 320,000 or so distinct CDR3 sequences, 60% to 80% seen once. Unsorted whole blood yielded blood RNA, and germline DNA was extracted as well. Remarks on this clonotype: The antigen remains undetermined. A much larger clonotype is one base distant, so this may be a read error.

The TCR originated in a man aged 35 to 55 with primary liver carcinoma and hepatitis B virus infection. Sequenced: peripheral blood. The chain combines TRBV14 with TRBJ1-3; no firm D call. DNA of the CDR3: TGTGCCAGCAGCCAATTTCTCTCGAGGTTCGGAAACACCATATATTTT. Translating it yields CASSQFLSRFGNTIYF.